This TCR beta chain was documented in a study of blood T cells in healthy people across ages. Study background: About one barcoded beta molecule per two T cells was the capture yield of template switching.

Through a sample-barcoded 5' primer and a J-beta primer mix, a second PCR was run for roughly 7 to 12 cycles. Each CDR3 protein is one row after TCRdb ran MiXCR on the 5' RACE reads. This repertoire shows 1 million or so distinct CDR3 sequences, over 35% found once; its top ten account for about 19%. This CDR3 region has 12 residues. The germline V gene has CDR1 KGHDR and CDR2 SFDVKD. V lost 2 bases and J 9 bases, leaving 7 bases between the germline ends. This TCR was recovered from a woman aged 55 to 70 in good health. Sequencing input: blood. The V call is TRBV24-1, the J call TRBJ2-1, with D possibly matching TRBD2 (6 bases). This chain's CDR3 is CATSDYGGEQFF. CDR3 nucleotides: TGTGCCACCAGTGATTACGGGGGTGAGCAGTTCTTC.